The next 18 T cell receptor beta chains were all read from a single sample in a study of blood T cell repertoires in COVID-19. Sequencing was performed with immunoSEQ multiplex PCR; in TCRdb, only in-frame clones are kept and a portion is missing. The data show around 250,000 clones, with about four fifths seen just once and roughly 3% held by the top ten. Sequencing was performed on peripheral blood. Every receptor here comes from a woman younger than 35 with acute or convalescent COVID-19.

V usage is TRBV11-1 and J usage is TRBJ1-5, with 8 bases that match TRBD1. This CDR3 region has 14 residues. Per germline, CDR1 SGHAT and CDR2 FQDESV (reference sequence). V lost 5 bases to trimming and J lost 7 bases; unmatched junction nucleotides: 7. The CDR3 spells CASSPRTGSQPQHF. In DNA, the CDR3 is TGTGCCAGCAGCCCTCGGACAGGGAGCCAGCCCCAGCATTTT.

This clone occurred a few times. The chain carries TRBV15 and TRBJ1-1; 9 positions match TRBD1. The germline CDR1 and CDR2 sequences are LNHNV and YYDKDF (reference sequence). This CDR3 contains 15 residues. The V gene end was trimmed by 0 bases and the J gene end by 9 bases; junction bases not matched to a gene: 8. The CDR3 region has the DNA TGTGCCACCAGCAGAGATTATAGGGACAGGGAAAAAGCTTTCTTT. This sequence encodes CATSRDYRDREKAFF. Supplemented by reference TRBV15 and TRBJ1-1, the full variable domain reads DAMVIQNPRYQVTQFGKPVTLSCSQTLNHNVMYWYQQKSSQAPKLLFHYYDKDFNNEADTPDNFQSRRPNTSFCFLDIRSPGLGDTAMYLCATSRDYRDREKAFFGQGTRLTVV.

The CDR3 DNA sequence: TGTGCCTGGAGCCGACAGGGGGGCACTGAAGCTTTCTTT. Its protein is CAWSRQGGTEAFF. J is TRBJ1-1 and V is TRBV30; 9 positions match TRBD1. Unmatched junction bases numbered 3, after V lost 3 bases and J lost 4 bases. The CDR3 length is 13 residues. Germline CDR1 GTSNPN, CDR2 SVGIG (reference sequence).

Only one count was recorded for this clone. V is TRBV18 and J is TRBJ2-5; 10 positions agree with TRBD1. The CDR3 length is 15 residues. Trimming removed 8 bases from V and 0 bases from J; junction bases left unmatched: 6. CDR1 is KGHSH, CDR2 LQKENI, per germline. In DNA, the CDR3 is TGTGCCAGCGCCGGGGGACAGGGGTACCAAGAGACCCAGTACTTC. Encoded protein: CASAGGQGYQETQYF.

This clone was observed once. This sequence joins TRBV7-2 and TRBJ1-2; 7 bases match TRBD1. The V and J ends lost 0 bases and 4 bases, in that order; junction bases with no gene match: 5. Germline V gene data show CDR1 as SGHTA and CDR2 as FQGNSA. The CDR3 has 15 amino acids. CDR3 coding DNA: TGTGCCAGCAGCTTAGCGGGGGGACAGTTCTATGGCTACACCTTC. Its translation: CASSLAGGQFYGYTF.

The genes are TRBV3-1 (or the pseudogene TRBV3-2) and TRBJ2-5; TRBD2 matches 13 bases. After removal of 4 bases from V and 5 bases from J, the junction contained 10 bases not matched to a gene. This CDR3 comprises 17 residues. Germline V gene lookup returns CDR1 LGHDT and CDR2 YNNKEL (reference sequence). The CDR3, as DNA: TGTGCCAGCAGCCCTGAGAGGACTAGCGGGAGAATGGAGACCCAGTACTTC. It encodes CASSPERTSGRMETQYF.

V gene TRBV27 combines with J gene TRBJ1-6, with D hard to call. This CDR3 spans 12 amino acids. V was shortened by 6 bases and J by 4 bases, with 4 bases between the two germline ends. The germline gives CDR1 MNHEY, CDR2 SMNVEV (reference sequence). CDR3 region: CASRTYNSPLHF. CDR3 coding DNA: TGTGCCAGCAGGACATATAATTCACCCCTCCACTTT.

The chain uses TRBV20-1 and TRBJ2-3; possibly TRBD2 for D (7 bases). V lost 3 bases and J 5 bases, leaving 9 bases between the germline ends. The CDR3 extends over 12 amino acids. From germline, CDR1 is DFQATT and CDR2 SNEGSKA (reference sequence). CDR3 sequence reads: CSASRGGDTQYF. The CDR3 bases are TGCAGTGCTAGTAGGGGGGGAGATACGCAGTATTTT.

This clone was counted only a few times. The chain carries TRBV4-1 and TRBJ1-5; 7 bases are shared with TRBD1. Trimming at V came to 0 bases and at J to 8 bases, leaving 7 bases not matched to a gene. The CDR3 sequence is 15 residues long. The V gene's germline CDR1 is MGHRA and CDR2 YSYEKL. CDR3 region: CASSQDRRQGEPQHF. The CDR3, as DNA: TGCGCCAGCAGCCAAGATCGGAGACAGGGAGAGCCCCAGCATTTT.

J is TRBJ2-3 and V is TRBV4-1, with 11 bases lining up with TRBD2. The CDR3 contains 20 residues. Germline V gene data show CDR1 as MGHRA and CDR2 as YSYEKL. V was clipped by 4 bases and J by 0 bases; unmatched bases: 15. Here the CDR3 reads CASSPSHLAASGRSTDTQYF. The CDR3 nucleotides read TGCGCCAGCAGCCCTAGCCACCTTGCGGCTAGCGGGAGGAGCACAGATACGCAGTATTTT.

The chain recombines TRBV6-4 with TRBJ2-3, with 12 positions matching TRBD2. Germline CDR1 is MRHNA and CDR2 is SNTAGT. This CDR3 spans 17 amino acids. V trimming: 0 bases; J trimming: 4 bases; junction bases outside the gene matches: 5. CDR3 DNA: TGTGCCAGCAGTGACTCCTCGACTAGCGGGAGTTCAGATACGCAGTATTTT. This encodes CASSDSSTSGSSDTQYF.

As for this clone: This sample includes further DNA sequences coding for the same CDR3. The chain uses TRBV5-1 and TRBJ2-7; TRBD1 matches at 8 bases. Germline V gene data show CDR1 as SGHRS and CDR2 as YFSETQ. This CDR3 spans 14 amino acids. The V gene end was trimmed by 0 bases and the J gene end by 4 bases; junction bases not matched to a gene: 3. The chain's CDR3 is CASSLGQGAYEQYF. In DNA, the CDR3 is TGCGCCAGCAGCTTGGGGCAGGGGGCTTACGAGCAGTACTTC.

The CDR3 sequence: CASSFRGSAYGYTF. DNA of the CDR3: TGTGCCAGCAGCTTCCGAGGGTCAGCCTATGGCTACACCTTC. The chain combines TRBV5-4 with TRBJ1-2, with D unresolved. The CDR3 totals 14 residues. Germline CDR1 and CDR2: SGHNT and YYREEE (reference sequence). Deletions cut 2 bases from V and 4 bases from J, with 12 bases between.

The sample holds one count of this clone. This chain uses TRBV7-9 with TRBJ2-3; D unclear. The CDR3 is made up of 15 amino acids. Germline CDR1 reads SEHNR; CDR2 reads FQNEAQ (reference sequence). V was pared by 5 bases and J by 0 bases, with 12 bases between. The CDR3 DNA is TGTGCCAGCAGCCAAGCCGGTCCTAGCACAGATACGCAGTATTTT. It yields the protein CASSQAGPSTDTQYF.

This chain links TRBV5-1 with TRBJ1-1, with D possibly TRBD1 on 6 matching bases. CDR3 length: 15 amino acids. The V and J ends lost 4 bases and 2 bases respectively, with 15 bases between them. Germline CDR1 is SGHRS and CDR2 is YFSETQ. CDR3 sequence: CASSPGALFNTEAFF. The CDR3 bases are TGCGCCAGCAGCCCAGGGGCCCTATTTAACACTGAAGCTTTCTTT.

The CDR3 reads CASSPQTDTQYF. CDR3 DNA: TGTGCCAGCAGTCCCCAAACAGATACGCAGTATTTT. The chain combines TRBV6-2 or TRBV6-3 with TRBJ2-3; unclear D gene. Trimming removed 5 bases at V and 3 bases at J, with 6 bases between. This CDR3 comprises 12 residues. Germline V gene data show CDR1 as MNHEY and CDR2 as SVGEGT.

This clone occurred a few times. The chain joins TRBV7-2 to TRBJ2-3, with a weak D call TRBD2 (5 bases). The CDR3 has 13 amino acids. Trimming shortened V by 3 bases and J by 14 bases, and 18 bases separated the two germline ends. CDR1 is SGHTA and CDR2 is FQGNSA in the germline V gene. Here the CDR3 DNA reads TGTGCCAGCAGCTTTAACTCCGGGATCAAACGGTATTTT. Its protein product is CASSFNSGIKRYF.

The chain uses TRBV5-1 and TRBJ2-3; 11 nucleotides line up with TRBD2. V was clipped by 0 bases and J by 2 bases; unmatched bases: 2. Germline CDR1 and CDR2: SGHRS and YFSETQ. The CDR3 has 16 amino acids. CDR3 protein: CASSLGGLAVTDTQYF. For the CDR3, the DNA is TGCGCCAGCAGCTTGGGGGGACTAGCGGTCACAGATACGCAGTATTTT. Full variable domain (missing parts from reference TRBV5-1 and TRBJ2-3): KAGVTQTPRYLIKTRGQQVTLSCSPISGHRSVSWYQQTPGQGLQFLFEYFSETQRNKGNFPGRFSGRQFSNSRSEMNVSTLELGDSALYLCASSLGGLAVTDTQYFGPGTRLTVL.